This T cell receptor (beta chain) derives from a study of blood T cell repertoires in COVID-19. Background on the study: The United States, Italy and Spain were the sources of the acute and convalescent COVID-19 samples. Sources were T cells, B-cell-depleted T cells, or PBMCs; the material itself was cDNA or gDNA.

Authors' processing steps: Reference gene primer amplification in the assay estimated nucleated cell counts. TCRdb keeps only in-frame clones here, not all; method: immunoSEQ multiplex PCR. That table is the source of V, J and clone size, and D and trimming were worked out from the DNA. The sample has some 130,000 clones, around 89% seen once. Deletions cut 0 bases from V and 1 base from J, with 7 bases between. The CDR3 spans 14 residues. This TCR was recovered from a man in his fifties with acute or convalescent COVID-19. Material: peripheral blood. The gene calls are TRBV5-3 and TRBJ1-1; no firm D call. TRBV5-3 is annotated as an ORF whose role is uncertain. DNA for the CDR3: TGTGCCAGAAGCTTGGCGCAGCGGAACACTGAAGCTTTCTTT. It translates to CARSLAQRNTEAFF.